Listed below are T cell receptor beta chains from one sample, sequenced in a study of post-analysis software for immune sequencing data. TCRdb re-called the PCR reads with MiXCR, one entry per CDR3 protein. The data show about half a million distinct CDR3 sequences, with approximately 46% seen just once and 9.5% to 13% held by the top ten. The sample taken for sequencing was blood. These receptors were collected from a girl between 5 and 17 years old with multiple sclerosis. The CDR3 runs from the conserved cysteine through the conserved F or W. The D gene is left open where the match is weak. Size is stated for part of the rows, as once, few or many counts, or as a class when the clone is expanded.

>TRBJ2-1|NA|TRBV5-5|few
TGTGCCAGCAGCTTGGTTGTGCGGGGCTCCTACAATGAGCAGTTCTTC
CASSLVVRGSYNEQFF
>TRBJ2-5|NA|TRBV7-2|NA
TGTGCCAGCAGCTTAGCAGTATCGGGAACGGAGACCCAGTACTTC
CASSLAVSGTETQYF
>TRBJ2-7|NA|TRBV29-1|NA
TGCAGCGTGGCAGGGGATTATTACGAGCAGTACTTC
CSVAGDYYEQYF
>TRBJ2-3|NA|TRBV29-1|NA
TGCAGCGTTGAATACGGGAGTGGCACAGATACGCAGTATTTT
CSVEYGSGTDTQYF
>TRBJ2-3|NA|TRBV9|NA
TGTGCCAGCAGCGTAGAGGCACGGAGCGGTACGCAGTATTTT
CASSVEARSGTQYF
>TRBJ2-7|TRBD2|TRBV6-5|few
TGTGCCAGCAGTTACTACACGGGGACTAGCGTCTACGAGCAGTACTTC
CASSYYTGTSVYEQYF
>TRBJ2-5|NA|TRBV28|NA
TGTGCCAGCAGTACCCAGACTAGGGAAGAGACCCAGTACTTC
CASSTQTREETQYF
>TRBJ1-2|NA|TRBV20-1|NA
TGCAGTGCTAGGGGAGGGATGGGGTATGGCTACACCTTC
CSARGGMGYGYTF
>TRBJ2-1|NA|TRBV7-6|NA
TGTGCCAGCAGCTTAGACCCGGGAATTGTGGATGAGCAGTTCTTC
CASSLDPGIVDEQFF
>TRBJ2-5|TRBD2|TRBV20-1|NA
TGCAGTGCTTTTCTAGCGGAGGCGGGGGAGACCCAGTACTTC
CSAFLAEAGETQYF
>TRBJ2-7|NA|TRBV5-1|NA
TGCGCCAGCAGCTCGACCGGGACGATAACCTACGAGCAGTACTTC
CASSSTGTITYEQYF
>TRBJ2-4|NA|TRBV7-2|few
TGTGCCAGCAGCTTAGTGGAGGGTGTGGGCATTCAGTACTTC
CASSLVEGVGIQYF
>TRBJ1-5|NA|TRBV9|NA
TGTGCCAGCAGCGATCTAACAGGGTCGGATCAGCCCCAGCATTTT
CASSDLTGSDQPQHF
>TRBJ2-1|NA|TRBV29-1|NA
TGCAGCTCCCATGGGGCGGATGAGCAGTTCTTC
CSSHGADEQFF
>TRBJ2-7|TRBD2|TRBV12-3/TRBV12-4|few
TGTGCCAGCAGTTCCGGACTAGCGGGATTTGAGCAGTACTTC
CASSSGLAGFEQYF
>TRBJ2-7|TRBD2|TRBV20-1|many
TGCAGTGCTGTAAAGTCTAGCGGTATCTCCTACGAGCAGTACTTC
CSAVKSSGISYEQYF
>TRBJ2-5|NA|TRBV15|NA
TGTGCCACCAGCTCAATGACGGGGTACCGGGTGACCCAGTACTTC
CATSSMTGYRVTQYF
>TRBJ2-7|NA|TRBV20-1|NA
TGCAGTGCTAGAGTTCCGGGGTCGGAGTACGAGCAGTACTTC
CSARVPGSEYEQYF
>TRBJ2-7|NA|TRBV6-5|NA
TGTGCCAGCAGCCCCAGACAGGCCCGCTCCGACGAGCAGTACTTC
CASSPRQARSDEQYF
>TRBJ2-1|TRBD2|TRBV3-1|few
TGTGCCAGCAGCCAAGGCCTAGCGGGAGGGCGGAACAATGAGCAGTTCTTC
CASSQGLAGGRNNEQFF
>TRBJ2-1|TRBD2|TRBV20-1|NA
TGCAGTGCTCGCGGGACTAGCAGGAGATCCTACAATGAGCAGTTCTTC
CSARGTSRRSYNEQFF
>TRBJ2-5|NA|TRBV29-1|NA
TGCAGCGTTGGACTCGGATGGAGGGAGCAGTACTTC
CSVGLGWREQYF
>TRBJ2-3|TRBD2|TRBV24-1|once
TGTGCCACCGCGGTTAGCGGGAGGAAGACAGATACGCAGTATTTT
CATAVSGRKTDTQYF